One sample yielded the 9 T cell receptor beta chains listed below, sequenced in a study of Ad26.COV2.S vaccination and SARS-CoV-2 variants. As to treatment: around 19 received Ad26.COV2.S at low or high dose, single or two shots; 5 received placebo; per-sample allocation not given. Samples analyzed were those drawn on day 63 after the first vaccine or placebo injection. Sequenced by immunoSEQ multiplex PCR; TCRdb stores in-frame clones only, minus some. The table lists hundreds of thousands of clones, 70% to 90% of them singletons. Sample: peripheral blood, taken in a trial of Ad26.COV2.S vaccine versus placebo. Source of these receptors: a person aged 18-65 years who received the Ad26.COV2.S COVID-19 vaccine or a placebo.

V gene TRBV27 combines with J gene TRBJ2-7; D gene unclear. Trimming shortened V by 6 bases and J by 4 bases, and 10 bases separated the two germline ends. This CDR3 comprises 12 residues. Germline CDR1 reads MNHEY; CDR2 reads SMNVEV (reference sequence). CDR3 coding DNA: TGTGCCAGCAGCCCTATAGGGTACGAGCAGTACTTC. Translated, it gives CASSPIGYEQYF.

The chain has TRBV24-1 and TRBJ1-2; D gene ambiguous. This CDR3 spans 13 amino acids. Germline assignment: CDR1 KGHDR and CDR2 SFDVKD. Trimming stripped 3 bases from V and 2 bases from J, with 6 bases between. In DNA, the CDR3 is TGTGCCACCAGTGATGCCTCAAACTATGGCTACACCTTC. It translates to CATSDASNYGYTF.

Concerning this clone itself: Other DNA sequences in this sample translate to the same CDR3. V usage is TRBV5-1 and J usage is TRBJ2-3, with 8 positions matching TRBD2. The V gene end was trimmed by 1 base and the J gene end by 3 bases; junction bases not matched to a gene: 4. CDR1 SGHRS and CDR2 YFSETQ come from the germline V gene. There are 15 residues in the CDR3. CDR3 residues: CASSLSGRGTDTQYF. The CDR3 nucleotides are TGCGCCAGCAGCTTGAGCGGGAGAGGGACAGATACGCAGTATTTT.

The CDR3 spells CASSLLLGAGGYTF. The CDR3 DNA sequence: TGTGCCAGCAGCCTCCTATTGGGGGCGGGTGGCTACACCTTC. The chain is built from TRBV11-2 and TRBJ1-2; D perhaps matches TRBD1 (6 bases). The CDR3 is made up of 14 amino acids. Trimming stripped 5 bases from V and 7 bases from J, with 17 bases between. CDR1 and CDR2 (germline): SGHAT, FQNNGV.

The chain carries TRBV21-1 and TRBJ2-3; TRBD2 is taken as the D call from the table, unchecked against the DNA. TRBV21-1 is given as a pseudogene. This CDR3 is built from 17 residues. The CDR3, as DNA: TGTGCCAGCAGCAAAGATCCTCTAGCGGGGGGTGCGTATACGCAGTATTTT. Translating gives CASSKDPLAGGAYTQYF.

The rearrangement uses TRBV15 and TRBJ2-1, with TRBD2 matching over 11 bases. This CDR3 spans 17 amino acids. CDR1 and CDR2 from the germline V gene are LNHNV and YYDKDF (reference sequence). V lost 2 bases and J lost 1; bases outside the gene matches: 4. The CDR3 protein is CATSRMLAGGSYNEQFF. In nucleotides, the CDR3 is TGTGCCACCAGCAGAATGCTAGCGGGGGGTTCCTACAATGAGCAGTTCTTC.

The table lists this clone with a count of one. The chain employs TRBV11-2 and TRBJ2-5; 9 nucleotides line up with TRBD1. Trimming removed 4 bases from V and 3 bases from J; junction bases left unmatched: 9. The CDR3 totals 16 residues. The germline V gene has CDR1 SGHAT and CDR2 FQNNGV. The CDR3 spells CASSSGTGRFKETQYF. The CDR3 DNA follows: TGTGCCAGCAGCTCCGGGACAGGGCGCTTTAAAGAGACCCAGTACTTC.

The chain carries TRBV14 and TRBJ2-3; the match to TRBD1 covers 7 bases. The CDR3 extends over 14 amino acids. Trimming cost V 4 bases and J 3 bases; bases outside gene matches: 4. CDR1 and CDR2 from the germline V gene are SGHDN and FVKESK. The CDR3 nucleotides are TGTGCCAGCAGCCGACAGGGCTCTACAGATACGCAGTATTTT. It codes for CASSRQGSTDTQYF.

This rearrangement joins TRBV3-1 (or the pseudogene TRBV3-2) to TRBJ2-5, with D hard to call. The CDR3 spans 14 residues. Trimming left V 0 bases short and J 4 bases short, with 9 bases between. CDR1 and CDR2 (germline): LGHDT, YNNKEL (reference sequence). The CDR3 here is CASSQDVVSETQYF. CDR3 bases: TGTGCCAGCAGCCAAGATGTGGTTTCAGAGACCCAGTACTTC.